The entry below gives a single T cell receptor (beta chain) sequence along with its context. This record comes from a study of blood T cell repertoires in COVID-19. Overall study context: The analysed material was cDNA or gDNA that came from T cells, B-cell-depleted T cells, or PBMCs.

Authors' methods: From reference gene primer amplification, estimates of nucleated cell counts were derived. Generated by immunoSEQ multiplex PCR, the TCRdb table keeps only in-frame clones and is missing some. From that table come the V and J calls and clone size; the DNA was used to work out D and trimming. The sample yields under 200,000 clones, around 80% seen once. The CDR3 runs 15 residues. V dropped 5 bases and J dropped 1; count of bases not matched to a gene: 5. Germline V gene sequence: CDR1 MDHEN, CDR2 SYDVKM. Sequencing was done on a sample of PBMCs or T cells enriched from blood (not recorded which). The receptor was derived from a woman aged 45-65 years in a cohort exposed to, infected with or recovered from COVID-19 (not recorded which). V gene TRBV28 combines with J gene TRBJ2-7; 10 nucleotides align to TRBD2. The CDR3 protein is CASSPGLADSYEQYF. CDR3 coding DNA: TGTGCCAGCAGTCCCGGACTAGCGGATTCCTACGAGCAGTACTTC. The full variable domain, rest sourced from reference TRBV28 and TRBJ2-7, is DVKVTQSSRYLVKRTGEKVFLECVQDMDHENMFWYRQDPGLGLRLIYFSYDVKMKEKGDIPEGYSVSREKKERFSLILESASTNQTSMYLCASSPGLADSYEQYFGPGTRLTVT.